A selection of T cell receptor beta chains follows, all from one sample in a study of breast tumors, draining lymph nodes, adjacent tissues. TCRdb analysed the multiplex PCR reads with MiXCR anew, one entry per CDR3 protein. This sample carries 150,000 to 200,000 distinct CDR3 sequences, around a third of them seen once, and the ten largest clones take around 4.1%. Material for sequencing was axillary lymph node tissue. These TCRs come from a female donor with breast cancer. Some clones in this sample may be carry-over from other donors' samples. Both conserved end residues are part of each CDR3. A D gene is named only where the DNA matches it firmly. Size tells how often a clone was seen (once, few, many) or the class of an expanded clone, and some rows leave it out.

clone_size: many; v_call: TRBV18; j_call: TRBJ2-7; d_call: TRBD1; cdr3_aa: CASSPGQGSSYEQYF; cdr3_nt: TGTGCCAGCTCACCTGGACAGGGGTCCTCCTACGAGCAGTACTTC
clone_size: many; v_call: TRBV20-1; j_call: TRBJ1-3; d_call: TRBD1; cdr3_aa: CSAPGTGGNTIYF; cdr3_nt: TGCAGTGCCCCCGGGACAGGGGGAAACACCATATATTTT
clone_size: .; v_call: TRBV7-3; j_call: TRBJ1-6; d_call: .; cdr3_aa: CASSLRGAGVNSPLHF; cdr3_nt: TGTGCCAGCAGCTTAAGGGGGGCGGGGGTTAATTCACCCCTCCACTTT
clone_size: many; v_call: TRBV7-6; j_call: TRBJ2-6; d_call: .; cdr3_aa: CASSFPWDGANVLTF; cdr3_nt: TGTGCCAGCAGCTTCCCCTGGGATGGGGCCAACGTCCTGACTTTC
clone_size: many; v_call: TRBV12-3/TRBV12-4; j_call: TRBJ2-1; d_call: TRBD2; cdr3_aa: CASSSTSGRVSYNEQFF; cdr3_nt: TGTGCCAGCAGTTCGACTAGCGGGAGGGTCTCCTACAATGAGCAGTTCTTC
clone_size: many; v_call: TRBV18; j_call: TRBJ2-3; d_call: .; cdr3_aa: CASSPNQGMGTDTQYF; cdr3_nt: TGTGCCAGCTCACCCAACCAGGGTATGGGGACAGATACGCAGTATTTT
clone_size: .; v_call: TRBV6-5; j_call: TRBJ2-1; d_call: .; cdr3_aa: CASSYGEANEQFF; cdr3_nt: TGTGCCAGCAGTTACGGGGAAGCCAATGAGCAGTTCTTC
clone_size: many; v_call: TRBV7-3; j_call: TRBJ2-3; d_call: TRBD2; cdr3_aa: CASSAAGGPDTQYF; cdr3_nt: TGTGCCAGCAGCGCAGCGGGGGGACCAGATACGCAGTATTTT
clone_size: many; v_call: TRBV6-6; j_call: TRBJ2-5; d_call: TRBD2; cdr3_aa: CASSYSRLAGGGETQYF; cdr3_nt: TGTGCCAGCAGTTACTCTCGACTAGCGGGGGGGGGAGAGACCCAGTACTTC
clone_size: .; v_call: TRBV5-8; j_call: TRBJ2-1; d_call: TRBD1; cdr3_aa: CASSQGQAGSYNEQFF; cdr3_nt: TGTGCCAGCAGCCAGGGACAGGCAGGGTCCTACAATGAGCAGTTCTTC
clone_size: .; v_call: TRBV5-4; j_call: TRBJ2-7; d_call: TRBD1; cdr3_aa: CASTSRRTGGAGQYF; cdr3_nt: TGTGCCAGCACCTCTCGGAGGACAGGGGGCGCGGGGCAGTACTTC
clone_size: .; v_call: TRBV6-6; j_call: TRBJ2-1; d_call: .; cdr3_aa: CASISGAYNEQFF; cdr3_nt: TGTGCCAGCATCTCTGGGGCCTACAATGAGCAGTTCTTC
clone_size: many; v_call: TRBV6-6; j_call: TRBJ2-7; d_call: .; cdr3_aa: CASSHSLGGEQYF; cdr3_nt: TGTGCCAGCAGTCACTCGTTGGGGGGCGAGCAGTACTTC
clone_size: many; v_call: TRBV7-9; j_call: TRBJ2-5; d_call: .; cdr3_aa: CASSLTAKETQYF; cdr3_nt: TGTGCCAGCAGCCTGACAGCGAAAGAGACCCAGTACTTC
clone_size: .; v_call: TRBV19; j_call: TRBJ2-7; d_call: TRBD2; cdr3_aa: CASSQRGQAYEQYF; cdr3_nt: TGTGCCAGTAGTCAGCGGGGCCAAGCCTACGAGCAGTACTTC
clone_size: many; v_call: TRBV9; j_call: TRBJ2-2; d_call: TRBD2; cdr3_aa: CASSVGAGVDTGELFF; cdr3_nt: TGTGCCAGCAGCGTAGGGGCGGGGGTAGACACCGGGGAGCTGTTTTTT
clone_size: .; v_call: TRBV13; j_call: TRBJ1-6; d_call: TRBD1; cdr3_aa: CASSLGGRGRNNSPLHF; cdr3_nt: TGTGCCAGCAGCCTGGGAGGCAGGGGGCGAAATAATTCACCCCTCCACTTT
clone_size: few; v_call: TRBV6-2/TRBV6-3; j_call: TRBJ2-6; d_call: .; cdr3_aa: CASRGHGGANVLTF; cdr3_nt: TGTGCCAGCAGGGGACACGGGGGGGCCAACGTCCTGACTTTC
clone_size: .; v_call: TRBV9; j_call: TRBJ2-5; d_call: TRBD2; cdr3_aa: CASSSRDYRGTQYF; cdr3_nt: TGTGCCAGCAGCTCGCGGGACTATAGAGGGACCCAGTACTTC
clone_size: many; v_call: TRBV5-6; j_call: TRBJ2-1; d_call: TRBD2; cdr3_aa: CASSSGTSGYNEQFF; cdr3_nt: TGTGCCAGCAGCTCCGGGACTAGCGGGTACAATGAGCAGTTCTTC
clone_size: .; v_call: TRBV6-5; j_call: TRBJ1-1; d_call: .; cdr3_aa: CASTAGLLNTEAFF; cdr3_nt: TGTGCCAGCACCGCGGGTCTACTGAACACTGAAGCTTTCTTT
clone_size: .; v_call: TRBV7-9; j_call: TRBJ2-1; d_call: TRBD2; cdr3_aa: CASRATGLAVNNEQFF; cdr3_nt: TGTGCCAGCAGGGCAACGGGACTAGCGGTGAACAATGAGCAGTTCTTC
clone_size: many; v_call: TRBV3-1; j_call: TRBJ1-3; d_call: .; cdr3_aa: CASSQDQRTGNTIYF; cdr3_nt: TGTGCCAGCAGCCAAGATCAAAGGACTGGAAACACCATATATTTT
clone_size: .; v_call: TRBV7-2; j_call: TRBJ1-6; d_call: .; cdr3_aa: CASSLDLAGLSPLHF; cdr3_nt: TGTGCCAGCAGCTTAGATCTAGCGGGGTTGTCACCCCTCCACTTT
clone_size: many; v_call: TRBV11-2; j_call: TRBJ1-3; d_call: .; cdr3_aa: CASSSPGTLGTIYF; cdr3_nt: TGTGCCAGCAGCTCCCCAGGGACGCTGGGCACCATATATTTT
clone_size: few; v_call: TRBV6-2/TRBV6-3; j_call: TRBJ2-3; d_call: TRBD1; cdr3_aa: CASSPGQGARSDTQYF; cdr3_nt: TGTGCCAGCAGCCCCGGACAGGGGGCAAGATCAGATACGCAGTATTTT
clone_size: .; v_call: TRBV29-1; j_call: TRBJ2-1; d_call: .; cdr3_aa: CSALDSGPSSYNEQFF; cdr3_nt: TGCAGCGCCCTGGACAGTGGTCCGAGCTCCTACAATGAGCAGTTCTTC
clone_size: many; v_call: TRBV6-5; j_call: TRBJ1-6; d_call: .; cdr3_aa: CASSYGNSPLHF; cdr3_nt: TGTGCCAGCAGTTATGGGAATTCACCCCTCCACTTT
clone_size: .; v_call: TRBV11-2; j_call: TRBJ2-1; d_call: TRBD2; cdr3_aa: CASCPLAGAVGSYNEQFF; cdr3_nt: TGTGCCAGCTGTCCTCTAGCGGGGGCGGTCGGCTCCTACAATGAGCAGTTCTTC
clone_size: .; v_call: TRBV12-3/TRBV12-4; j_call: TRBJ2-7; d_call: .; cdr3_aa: CASSLMMGGEQYF; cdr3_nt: TGTGCCAGCAGTTTAATGATGGGGGGCGAGCAGTACTTC
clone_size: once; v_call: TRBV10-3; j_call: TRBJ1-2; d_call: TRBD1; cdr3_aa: CAIRGQGTLGYGYTF; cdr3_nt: TGTGCCATCAGGGGACAGGGGACCCTGGGGTATGGCTACACCTTC
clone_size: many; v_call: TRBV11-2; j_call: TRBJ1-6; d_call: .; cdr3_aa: CASSLGGSSYNSPLHF; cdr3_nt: TGTGCCAGCAGCCTAGGGGGAAGCTCCTATAATTCACCCCTCCACTTT
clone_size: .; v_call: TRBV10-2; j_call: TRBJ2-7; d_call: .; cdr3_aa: CASSDRATYEQYF; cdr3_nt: TGCGCCAGCAGTGATCGAGCGACCTACGAGCAGTACTTC
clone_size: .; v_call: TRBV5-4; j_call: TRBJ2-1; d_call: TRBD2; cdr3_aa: CACSRYVAGVPAEQFF; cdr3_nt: TGTGCCTGCAGCCGTTACGTGGCGGGAGTACCGGCTGAGCAGTTCTTC
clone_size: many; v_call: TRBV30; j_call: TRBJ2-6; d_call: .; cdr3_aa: CAWSVWHSGANVLTF; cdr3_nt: TGTGCCTGGAGTGTGTGGCACTCTGGGGCCAACGTCCTGACTTTC
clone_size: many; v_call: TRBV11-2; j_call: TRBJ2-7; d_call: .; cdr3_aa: CASSLSGGGLREQYF; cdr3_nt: TGTGCCAGCAGCTTAAGTGGAGGGGGCTTGAGGGAGCAGTACTTC
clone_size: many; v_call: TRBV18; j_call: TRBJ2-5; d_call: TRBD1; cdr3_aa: CASSDGQGGETQYF; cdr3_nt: TGTGCCAGCTCCGACGGACAGGGGGGCGAGACCCAGTACTTC
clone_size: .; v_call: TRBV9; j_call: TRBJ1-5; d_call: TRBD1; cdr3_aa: CASSHGQDFQETQHF; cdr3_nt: TGTGCCAGCAGCCACGGACAGGACTTCCAAGAGACCCAGCATTTT
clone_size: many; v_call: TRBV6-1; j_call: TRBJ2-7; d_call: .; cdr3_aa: CASSERAGTSYEQYF; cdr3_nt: TGTGCCAGCAGTGAAAGGGCAGGAACCTCCTACGAGCAGTACTTC
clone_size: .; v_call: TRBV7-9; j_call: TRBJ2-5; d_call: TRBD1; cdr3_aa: CASSFNRGKWETQYF; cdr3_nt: TGTGCCAGCAGCTTTAACAGGGGGAAGTGGGAGACCCAGTACTTC
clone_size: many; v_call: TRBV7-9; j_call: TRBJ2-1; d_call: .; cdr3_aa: CASSLGVKVNEQFF; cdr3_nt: TGTGCCAGCAGCTTAGGGGTCAAGGTCAATGAGCAGTTCTTC
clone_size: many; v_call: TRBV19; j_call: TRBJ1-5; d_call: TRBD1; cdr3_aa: CASSIDRGLSNQPQHF; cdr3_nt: TGTGCCAGTAGTATCGACAGGGGGCTTAGCAATCAGCCCCAGCATTTT
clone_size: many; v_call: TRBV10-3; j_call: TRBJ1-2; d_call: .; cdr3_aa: CAISSSSYGYTF; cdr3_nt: TGTGCCATCAGTTCCTCCAGCTATGGCTACACCTTC
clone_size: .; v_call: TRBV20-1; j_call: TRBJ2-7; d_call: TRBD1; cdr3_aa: CSATGQAAGSYEQYF; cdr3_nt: TGCAGTGCTACCGGACAGGCTGCCGGGTCGTACGAGCAGTACTTC
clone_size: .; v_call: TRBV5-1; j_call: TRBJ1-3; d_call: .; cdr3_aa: CASSTITGTSGNTIYF; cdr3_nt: TGCGCCAGCAGCACCATTACCGGGACCTCTGGAAACACCATATATTTT
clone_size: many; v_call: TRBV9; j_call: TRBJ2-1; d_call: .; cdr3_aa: CASSALGSGVVSYNEQFF; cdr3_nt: TGTGCCAGCAGCGCCCTAGGGTCGGGGGTGGTATCCTACAATGAGCAGTTCTTC